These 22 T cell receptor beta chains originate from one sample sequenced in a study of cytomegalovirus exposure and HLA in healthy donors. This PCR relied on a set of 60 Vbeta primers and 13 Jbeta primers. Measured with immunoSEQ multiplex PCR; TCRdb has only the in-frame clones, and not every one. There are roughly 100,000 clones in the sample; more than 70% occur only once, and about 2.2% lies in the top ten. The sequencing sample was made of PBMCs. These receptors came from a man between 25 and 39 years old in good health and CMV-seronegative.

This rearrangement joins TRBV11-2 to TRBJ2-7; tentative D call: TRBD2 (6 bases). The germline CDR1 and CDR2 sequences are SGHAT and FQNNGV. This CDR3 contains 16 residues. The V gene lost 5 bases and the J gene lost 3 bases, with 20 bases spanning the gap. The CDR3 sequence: CASSINPSLASYEQYF. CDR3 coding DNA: TGTGCCAGCAGCATCAACCCCAGTCTAGCGAGCTACGAGCAGTACTTC.

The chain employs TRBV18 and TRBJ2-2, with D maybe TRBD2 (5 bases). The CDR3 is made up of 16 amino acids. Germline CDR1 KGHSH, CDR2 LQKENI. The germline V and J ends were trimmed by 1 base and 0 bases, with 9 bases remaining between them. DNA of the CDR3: TGTGCCAGCTCACCACGGGCGGGTTCGAACACCGGGGAGCTGTTTTTT. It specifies CASSPRAGSNTGELFF.

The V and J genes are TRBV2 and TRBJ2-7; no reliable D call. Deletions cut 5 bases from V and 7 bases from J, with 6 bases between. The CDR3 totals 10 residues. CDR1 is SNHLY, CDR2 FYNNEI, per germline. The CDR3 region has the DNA TGTGCCAGCAGTCCCGGGGAGCAGTACTTC. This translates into CASSPGEQYF.

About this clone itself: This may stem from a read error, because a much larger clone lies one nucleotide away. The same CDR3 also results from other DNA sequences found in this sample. DNA for the CDR3: TGCAGCGTCCGGGACAGGGGTGAAAAACTGTTTTTT. Protein sequence: CSVRDRGEKLFF. This chain uses TRBV29-1 with TRBJ1-4; TRBD1 matches at 10 bases. This CDR3 spans 12 amino acids. V lost 6 bases to trimming and J lost 7 bases; unmatched junction nucleotides: 2. CDR1 and CDR2 from the germline V gene are SQVTM and ANQGSEA.

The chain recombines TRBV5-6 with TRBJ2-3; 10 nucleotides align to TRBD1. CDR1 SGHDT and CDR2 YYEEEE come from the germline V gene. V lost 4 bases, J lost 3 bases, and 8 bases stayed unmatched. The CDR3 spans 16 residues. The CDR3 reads CASSPGQGGYTDTQYF. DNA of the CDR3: TGTGCCAGCAGCCCTGGACAGGGGGGATATACAGATACGCAGTATTTT.

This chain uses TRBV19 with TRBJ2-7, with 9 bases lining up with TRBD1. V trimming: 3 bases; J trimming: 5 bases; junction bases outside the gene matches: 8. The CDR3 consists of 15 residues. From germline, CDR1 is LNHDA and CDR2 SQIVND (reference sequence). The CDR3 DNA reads TGTGCCAGTAGTATCAGGACAGGGGATGTGAACGAGCAGTACTTC. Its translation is CASSIRTGDVNEQYF.

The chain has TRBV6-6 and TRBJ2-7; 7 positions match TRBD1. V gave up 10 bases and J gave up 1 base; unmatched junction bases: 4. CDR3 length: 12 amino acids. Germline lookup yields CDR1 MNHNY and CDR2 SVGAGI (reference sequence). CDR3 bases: TGTGCCACTAGACAGGGATCCTACGAGCAGTACTTC. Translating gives CATRQGSYEQYF.

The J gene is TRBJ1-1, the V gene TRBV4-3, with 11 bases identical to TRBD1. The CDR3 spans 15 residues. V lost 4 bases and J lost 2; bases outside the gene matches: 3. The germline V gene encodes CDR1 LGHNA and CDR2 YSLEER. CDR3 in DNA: TGCGCCAGCAGCCGGGACAGGGGGGTTAACACTGAAGCTTTCTTT. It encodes CASSRDRGVNTEAFF.

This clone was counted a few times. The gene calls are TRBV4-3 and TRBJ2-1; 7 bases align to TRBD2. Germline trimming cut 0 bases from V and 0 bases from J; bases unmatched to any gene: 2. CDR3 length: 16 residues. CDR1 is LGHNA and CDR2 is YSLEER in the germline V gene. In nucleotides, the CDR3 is TGCGCCAGCAGCCAAGAAAAGCGGGGCTCCTACAATGAGCAGTTCTTC. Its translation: CASSQEKRGSYNEQFF.

The DNA for the CDR3 is TGTGCCAGCAGGAGAGGACAGGGAGCAATTGGCACTGAAGCTTTCTTT. Protein product: CASRRGQGAIGTEAFF. The chain links TRBV28 to TRBJ1-1; 8 nucleotides agree with TRBD1. This CDR3 contains 16 residues. The ends lost 6 bases at V and 4 bases at J; junction bases unmatched: 13. The germline V gene encodes CDR1 MDHEN and CDR2 SYDVKM. The full variable domain, in which reference TRBV28 and TRBJ1-1 provide the parts outside the CDR3, is DVKVTQSSRYLVKRTGEKVFLECVQDMDHENMFWYRQDPGLGLRLIYFSYDVKMKEKGDIPEGYSVSREKKERFSLILESASTNQTSMYLCASRRGQGAIGTEAFFGQGTRLTVV.

The CDR3 here is CASGANEQYF. CDR3 sequence (DNA): TGTGCCAGTGGGGCAAACGAGCAGTACTTC. V usage is TRBV27 and J usage is TRBJ2-7, with D possibly TRBD1 on 5 matching bases. Between the trimmed V and J ends, which lost 9 bases and 5 bases, there was a span of 8 bases. The CDR3 has 10 residues. CDR1 is MNHEY and CDR2 is SMNVEV in the germline V gene (reference sequence).

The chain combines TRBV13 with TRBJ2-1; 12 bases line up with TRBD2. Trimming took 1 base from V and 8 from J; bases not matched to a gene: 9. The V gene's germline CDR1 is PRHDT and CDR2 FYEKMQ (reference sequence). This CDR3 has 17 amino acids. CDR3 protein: CASSLDTLAGGPYEQFF. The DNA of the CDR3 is TGTGCCAGCAGCTTAGATACCCTAGCGGGAGGGCCATATGAGCAGTTCTTC. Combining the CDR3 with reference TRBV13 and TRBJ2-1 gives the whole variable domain AAGVIQSPRHLIKEKRETATLKCYPIPRHDTVYWYQQGPGQDPQFLISFYEKMQSDKGSIPDRFSAQQFSDYHSELNMSSLELGDSALYFCASSLDTLAGGPYEQFFGPGTRLTVL.

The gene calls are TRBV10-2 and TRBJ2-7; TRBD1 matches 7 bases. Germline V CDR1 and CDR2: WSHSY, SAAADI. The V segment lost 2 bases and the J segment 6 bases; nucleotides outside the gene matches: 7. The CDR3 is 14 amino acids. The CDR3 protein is CASSEDRASTEQYF. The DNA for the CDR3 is TGCGCCAGCAGTGAGGACAGGGCCTCTACCGAGCAGTACTTC.

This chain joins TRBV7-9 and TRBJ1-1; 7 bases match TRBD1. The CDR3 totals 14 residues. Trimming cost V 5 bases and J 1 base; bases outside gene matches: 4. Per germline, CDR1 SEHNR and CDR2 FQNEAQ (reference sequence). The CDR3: CASSPRTGNTEAFF. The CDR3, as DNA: TGTGCCAGCAGCCCCCGGACAGGGAACACTGAAGCTTTCTTT.

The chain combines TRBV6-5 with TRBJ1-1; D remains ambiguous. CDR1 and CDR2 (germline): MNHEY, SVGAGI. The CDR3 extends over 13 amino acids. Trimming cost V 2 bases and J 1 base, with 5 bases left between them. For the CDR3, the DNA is TGTGCCAGCAGTTACATGGCGAACACTGAAGCTTTCTTT. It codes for CASSYMANTEAFF.

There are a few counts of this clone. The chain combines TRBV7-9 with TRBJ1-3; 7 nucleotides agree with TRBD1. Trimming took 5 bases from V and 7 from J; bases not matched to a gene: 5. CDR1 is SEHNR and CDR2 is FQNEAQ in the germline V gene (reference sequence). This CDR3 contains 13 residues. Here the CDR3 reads CASSQGQFNTIYF. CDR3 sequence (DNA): TGTGCCAGCAGCCAGGGACAGTTCAACACCATATATTTT.

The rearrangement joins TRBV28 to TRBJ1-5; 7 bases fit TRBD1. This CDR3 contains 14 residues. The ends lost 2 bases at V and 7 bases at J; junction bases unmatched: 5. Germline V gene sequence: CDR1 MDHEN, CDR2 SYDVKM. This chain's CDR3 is CASSLGGTAQPQHF. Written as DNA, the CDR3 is TGTGCCAGCAGTTTAGGGGGGACAGCGCAGCCCCAGCATTTT.

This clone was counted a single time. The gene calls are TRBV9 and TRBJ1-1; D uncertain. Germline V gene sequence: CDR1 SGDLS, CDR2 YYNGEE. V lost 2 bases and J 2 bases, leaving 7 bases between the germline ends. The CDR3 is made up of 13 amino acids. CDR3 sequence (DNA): TGTGCCAGCAGCGTGCAACTTAACACTGAAGCTTTCTTT. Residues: CASSVQLNTEAFF.

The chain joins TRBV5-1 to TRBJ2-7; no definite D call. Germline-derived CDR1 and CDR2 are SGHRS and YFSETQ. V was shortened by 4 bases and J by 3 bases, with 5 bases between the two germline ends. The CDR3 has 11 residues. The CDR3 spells CASSNNYEQYF. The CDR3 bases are TGCGCCAGCAGCAACAACTACGAGCAGTACTTC.

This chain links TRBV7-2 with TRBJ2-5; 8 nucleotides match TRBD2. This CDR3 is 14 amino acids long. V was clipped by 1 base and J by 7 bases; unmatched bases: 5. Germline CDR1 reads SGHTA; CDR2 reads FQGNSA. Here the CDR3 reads CASSLEGTRGTQYF. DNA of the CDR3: TGTGCCAGCAGCTTAGAAGGGACTAGAGGGACCCAGTACTTC.

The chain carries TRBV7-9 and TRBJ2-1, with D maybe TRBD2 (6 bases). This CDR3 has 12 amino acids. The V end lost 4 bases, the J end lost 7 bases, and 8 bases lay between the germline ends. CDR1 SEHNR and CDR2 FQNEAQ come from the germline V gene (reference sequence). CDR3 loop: CASSSGGNEQFF. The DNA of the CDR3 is TGTGCCAGCAGCTCTGGAGGGAATGAGCAGTTCTTC.

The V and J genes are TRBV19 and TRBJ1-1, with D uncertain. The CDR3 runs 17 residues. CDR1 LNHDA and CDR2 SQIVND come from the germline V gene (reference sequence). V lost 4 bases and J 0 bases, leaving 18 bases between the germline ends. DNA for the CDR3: TGTGCCAGTAGTACCCAGGCGCGAGCGGACTTGAACACTGAAGCTTTCTTT. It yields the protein CASSTQARADLNTEAFF.